This TCR beta chain was observed in a study of PD-1 blockade in classical Hodgkin lymphoma (dated by TCRdb to 2018 to 2021). With respect to the entire study: Nivolumab dosing was 3 mg/kg intravenously every 2 weeks, continuing until either disease progression or unacceptable toxicity. The study used CyTOF and TCR beta sequencing to define a peripheral blood immune signature of response to PD-1 blockade in classical Hodgkin lymphoma.

The junction carries 8 bases between V and J, which are trimmed by 8 bases and 7 bases respectively. The CDR3 sequence holds 10 residues, the cysteine and phenylalanine included. The DNA shown is the 30-base CDR3, in frame from base 1. CDR1 and CDR2 are read off the germline V gene (reference sequence) as LNHDA and SQIVND. Broad study findings and their caveats: Baseline TCR diversity was reported to be lower in newly diagnosed patients than in healthy donors and to be lower still in relapsed/refractory patients. Lower diversity was observed in patients in whom nivolumab was started less than 1 year after ASCT, and these patients were excluded from later analyses so that confounding by immune reconstitution would be avoided. Trial patients with a complete response had baseline diversity similar to that of newly diagnosed patients, while partial responders and progressors had significantly lower diversity. By C4D1, a significant rise was seen in CD4+ TCR diversity but not in CD8+ TCR diversity (p=0.0027 vs p=0.16), and the rise was most apparent among complete responders (p=0.02). The study was restricted to a single clinical trial cohort, and the causes of repertoire differences, possibly disease activity or prior therapy, were left undefined.

Read against the paper, the sample's time point label means: cycle 2 day 1 (C2D1) of nivolumab. Every trial patient had relapsed after autologous stem cell transplantation, and cohorts A, B and C differed in prior brentuximab vedotin exposure. The trial cohort included 50 to 60 patients with relapsed/refractory classical Hodgkin lymphoma, and each patient had a best overall response of complete response, partial response or progressive disease. Single-agent nivolumab was administered to trial patients in the multi-cohort phase II CheckMate 205 trial. An independent review committee assessed best overall response by applying the 2007 International Working Group response criteria. Trial PBMCs were collected just before the start of nivolumab (C1D1) and during therapy at cycle 2 day 1 and cycle 4 day 1. Peripheral blood was collected in 8 mL Vacutainer Cell Preparation Tubes, from which PBMCs were isolated by centrifugation and then cryopreserved.

As for this clone: Its cognate antigen has yet to be identified. There are no base qualities to consult, and no much larger clone falls within one base.

Genomic DNA was extracted with the Qiagen DNeasy kit from unsorted PBMCs and from negatively selected CD4+ and CD8+ fractions. Using primers that anneal to V and J segments, immunoSEQ multiplex PCR amplified the TCR beta CDR3 regions. A synthetic immune receptor repertoire was used to minimize amplification bias, and any remaining bias was removed computationally after sequencing. From the authors' description of their analysis: Repertoire diversity was quantified as the Shannon entropy index using custom Python scripts. Unsorted, CD4+ and CD8+ repertoires were analyzed separately, except in combined analyses where CD4+ and CD8+ sequences were merged in silico. Clonal expansion was defined as a frequency increase of at least 2-fold after treatment compared with C1D1, and clones undetected at baseline were assigned a pseudocount of 0.5. Clones with 0 or 1 copy at C1D1 were defined as singleton clones, while clones with 2 or more copies were defined as non-singleton clones. Clones expanded in unsorted samples were annotated as CD4+, CD8+ or unknown by matching protein sequences in sorted samples from the same patient. Wilcoxon tests on paired samples were used to test diversity changes from C1D1 to C4D1. TCRdb took this table from immuneACCESS and kept in-frame rearrangements with V and J called. Such tables lack part of the clones; where checked against another copy, unresolved V genes explain under half of the gap, and the rest is unexplained. The DNA was the basis for D and trimming; V, J and clone size are from that table. For this sample there are some 23,000 clones; around 81% appear just once. The ten largest clones take up less than 20% of the sample.

The TCR sequence derives from a human donor with classical Hodgkin lymphoma. The chain employs TRBV19 and TRBJ1-2; no D gene is confidently identified. This material consisted of peripheral blood mononuclear cells (PBMCs), taken before the second cycle of nivolumab. The CDR3 amino acid sequence is: CASGQVGYTF. At the DNA level, the sequence is TGTGCCAGTGGCCAAGTTGGCTACACCTTC.